The 26 T cell receptor beta chains presented below share a single source sample, sequenced in a study of T cell changes during pregnancy in multiple sclerosis. Profiling relied on immunoSEQ multiplex PCR, and the TCRdb table lists in-frame clones only, not all of them. The table lists about 100,000 clones, 94% of them singletons. Source: peripheral blood, taken before pregnancy. The receptors shown here come from a female donor with multiple sclerosis, enrolled in a pregnancy study.

The chain is built from TRBV4-3 and TRBJ2-7, with TRBD1 identical over 8 bases. Germline CDR1 reads LGHNA; CDR2 reads YSLEER. CDR3 size: 13 residues. The V gene end was trimmed by 0 bases and the J gene end by 13 bases; junction bases not matched to a gene: 8. DNA of the CDR3: TGCGCCAGCAGCCAAGATCTGGGGACAGGTCAATACTTC. This sequence encodes CASSQDLGTGQYF.

This clone was recorded a few times. The J gene is TRBJ1-5, the V gene TRBV6-1; D might be TRBD1 (6 bases). The CDR3 has 14 amino acids. Trimming left V 6 bases short and J 1 base short, with 10 bases between. CDR1 MNHNS and CDR2 SASEGT come from the germline V gene. The CDR3 reads CASRPDRSNQPQHF. The DNA for the CDR3 is TGTGCCAGCAGACCCGACAGGAGCAATCAGCCCCAGCATTTT.

This chain connects TRBV28 to TRBJ2-2, with TRBD2 matching 8 bases. The CDR3 contains 15 residues. CDR1 MDHEN and CDR2 SYDVKM come from the germline V gene. V lost 7 bases, J lost 7 bases, and 11 bases stayed unmatched. The CDR3 here is CASKYDGRAGGELFF. The CDR3 DNA reads TGTGCCAGCAAATACGACGGGAGGGCCGGCGGGGAGCTGTTTTTT.

This chain links TRBV4-1 with TRBJ2-7; D might be TRBD2 (5 bases). Trimming removed 0 bases from V and 2 bases from J, with 14 bases in between. The CDR3 runs 16 residues. CDR1 and CDR2 from the germline V gene are MGHRA and YSYEKL. For the CDR3, the DNA is TGCGCCAGCAGCCAAGACCTCTACGGAGCGGCCTACGAGCAGTACTTC. Its translation is CASSQDLYGAAYEQYF.

V gene TRBV13 combines with J gene TRBJ2-2; weak D call: TRBD1 (6 bases). V lost 5 bases and J lost 5, with 12 bases in between. In germline, CDR1 is PRHDT, CDR2 FYEKMQ (reference sequence). CDR3 size: 14 residues. CDR3 amino acids: CASSPYQGTGELFF. Written as DNA, the CDR3 is TGTGCCAGCAGCCCCTACCAGGGGACCGGGGAGCTGTTTTTT.

The gene calls are TRBV11-2 and TRBJ2-7, with a possible D match to TRBD1 (5 bases). The CDR3 is made up of 14 amino acids. V dropped 1 base and J dropped 5 bases, with 12 bases sitting between them. Germline CDR1 and CDR2: SGHAT and FQNNGV. CDR3 amino acids: CASSLGAGLHEQYF. In DNA form, the CDR3 reads TGTGCCAGCAGCTTAGGGGCAGGGCTCCACGAGCAGTACTTC.

The rearrangement links TRBV4-1 to TRBJ2-1, with TRBD2 identical over 9 bases. Germline loops: CDR1 MGHRA, CDR2 YSYEKL. The CDR3 runs 15 residues. Trimming at V came to 7 bases and at J to 7 bases, leaving 11 bases not matched to a gene. CDR3 amino acids: CASTLSLAGRNEQFF. In DNA, the CDR3 is TGCGCCAGCACCCTAAGCCTAGCGGGAAGGAATGAGCAGTTCTTC.

The chain recombines TRBV28 with TRBJ2-7, with 7 bases identical to TRBD1. This CDR3 is built from 17 residues. Germline V gene sequence: CDR1 MDHEN, CDR2 SYDVKM. J was trimmed by 2 bases and V by 5 bases; bases with no gene match: 15. The CDR3 protein is CASSPYNRMQGAYEQYF. The CDR3, as DNA: TGTGCCAGCAGTCCCTATAATCGTATGCAGGGGGCCTACGAGCAGTACTTC.

This chain's CDR3 is CASSEGQGPEQYF. The CDR3 region has the DNA TGTGCCAGCAGCGAAGGACAGGGCCCCGAGCAGTACTTC. The chain carries TRBV9 and TRBJ2-7, with 8 positions matching TRBD1. This CDR3 contains 13 residues. Germline V lookup: CDR1 SGDLS, CDR2 YYNGEE. Trimming at V came to 3 bases and at J to 6 bases, leaving 5 bases not matched to a gene.

This rearrangement joins TRBV9 to TRBJ2-1; a possible D gene is TRBD2 (5 bases). Trimming stripped 0 bases from V and 5 bases from J, with 6 bases between. Germline V lookup: CDR1 SGDLS, CDR2 YYNGEE. The CDR3 consists of 13 residues. CDR3 in amino acids: CASSVVANNEQFF. The CDR3 DNA reads TGTGCCAGCAGCGTAGTAGCGAACAATGAGCAGTTCTTC.

The gene calls are TRBV30 and TRBJ1-3, with TRBD1 matching over 9 bases. The CDR3 covers 15 residues. Germline V gives CDR1 GTSNPN, CDR2 SVGIG (reference sequence). V dropped 5 bases and J dropped 1; count of bases not matched to a gene: 6. The CDR3, as DNA: TGTGCCTGGGGGGACAGGGCAATATCTGGAAACACCATATATTTT. The encoded protein is CAWGDRAISGNTIYF.

V usage is TRBV5-5 and J usage is TRBJ1-2, with 8 bases identical to TRBD1. Looked up from germline, CDR1 is SGHKS and CDR2 is YYEKEE (reference sequence). J gave up 2 bases and V 4 bases, and 4 bases lay outside the gene matches. This CDR3 has 14 amino acids. The CDR3 coding sequence is TGTGCCAGCAGCCTGACAGGGGCCAACTATGGCTACACCTTC. Amino acids: CASSLTGANYGYTF.

The CDR3, as DNA: TGTGCCAGCAGCTTGGGGCGCACACAGTTCTTC. It codes for CASSLGRTQFF. The chain joins TRBV7-9 to TRBJ2-1; D is possibly TRBD1 (5 bases). The germline V and J ends were trimmed by 3 bases and 13 bases, with 10 bases remaining between them. Germline CDR1 SEHNR, CDR2 FQNEAQ (reference sequence). The CDR3 covers 11 residues.

The V call is TRBV10-3, the J call TRBJ2-7; 12 nucleotides agree with TRBD1. Trimming cost V 6 bases and J 10 bases; bases outside gene matches: 7. Germline V gene sequence: CDR1 ENHRY, CDR2 SYGVKD. This CDR3 comprises 13 residues. CDR3 residues: CAIRGTGGHQQYF. CDR3 DNA sequence: TGTGCCATCAGAGGGACAGGGGGCCACCAACAGTACTTC.

V is TRBV6-5 and J is TRBJ1-1; D gene ambiguous. The CDR3 sequence is 15 residues long. CDR1 is MNHEY and CDR2 is SVGAGI in the germline V gene. With 5 bases removed from V and 0 bases from J, the gap between germline ends came to 13 bases. This CDR3 reads CASSHRGVMNTEAFF. Here the CDR3 DNA reads TGTGCCAGCAGTCACCGCGGGGTTATGAACACTGAAGCTTTCTTT.

The sample holds a few counts of this clone. The rearrangement links TRBV16 to TRBJ1-2, with 11 bases aligning to TRBD1. Trimming removed 2 bases from V and 7 bases from J; junction bases left unmatched: 6. Germline CDR1 KGHSY, CDR2 FQNENV. The CDR3 totals 15 residues. Here the CDR3 reads CASSQLGQGASGYTF. The DNA for the CDR3 is TGTGCCAGCAGCCAACTCGGACAGGGGGCAAGTGGCTACACCTTC. The whole variable domain, filled in from reference TRBV16 and TRBJ1-2, reads GEEVAQTPKHLVRGEGQKAKLYCAPIKGHSYVFWYQQVLKNEFKFLISFQNENVFDETGMPKERFSAKCLPNSPCSLEIQATKLEDSAVYFCASSQLGQGASGYTFGSGTRLTVV.

V is TRBV19 and J is TRBJ1-3; D unresolved. Per germline, CDR1 LNHDA and CDR2 SQIVND (reference sequence). The V end lost 3 bases, the J end lost 0 bases, and 21 bases lay between the germline ends. This CDR3 is 19 amino acids long. The CDR3 sequence is CASSMPLGRERGSGNTIYF. The CDR3 DNA reads as TGTGCCAGTAGTATGCCGCTCGGACGGGAACGGGGCTCTGGAAACACCATATATTTT.

The count of this clone is one. This chain joins TRBV5-1 and TRBJ2-1; a possible D gene is TRBD2 (5 bases). The germline V and J ends were trimmed by 5 bases and 3 bases, with 18 bases remaining between them. There are 16 residues in the CDR3. The germline V gene encodes CDR1 SGHRS and CDR2 YFSETQ. The CDR3 loop is CASSRPGITVYNEQFF. CDR3 nucleotides: TGCGCCAGCAGTCGTCCGGGAATAACGGTCTACAATGAGCAGTTCTTC.

This chain joins TRBV27 and TRBJ2-7; 7 nucleotides align to TRBD1. The CDR3 is made up of 13 amino acids. V lost 4 bases, J lost 5 bases, and 5 bases stayed unmatched. CDR1 and CDR2 from the germline V gene are MNHEY and SMNVEV (reference sequence). The CDR3 sequence: CASSSTGRHEQYF. The CDR3 region has the DNA TGTGCCAGCAGTTCGACAGGGAGACACGAGCAGTACTTC.

The chain is built from TRBV19 and TRBJ1-5; TRBD1 aligns across 8 bases. Per germline, CDR1 LNHDA and CDR2 SQIVND (reference sequence). Losses at the gene ends were 2 bases for V and 4 bases for J; bases not matched to a gene: 4. The length of the CDR3 is 15 residues. The CDR3: CASSIRDRTNQPQHF. CDR3 DNA: TGTGCCAGTAGTATAAGGGACAGGACGAATCAGCCCCAGCATTTT.

J is TRBJ2-7 and V is TRBV27, with 11 nucleotides matching TRBD2. V dropped 6 bases and J dropped 1; count of bases not matched to a gene: 2. The CDR3 is 14 residues long. CDR1 is MNHEY, CDR2 SMNVEV, per germline (reference sequence). The CDR3 bases are TGTGCCAGCAGGCCTAGCGGGAGGTCCTACGAGCAGTACTTC. This codes for CASRPSGRSYEQYF.

This chain joins TRBV28 and TRBJ2-1; maybe TRBD2 (6 bases). CDR3 size: 14 residues. V gave up 2 bases and J gave up 7 bases, with 12 bases separating them. In germline, CDR1 is MDHEN, CDR2 SYDVKM. CDR3 loop: CASSLGGLLNEQFF. CDR3 nucleotides: TGTGCCAGCAGTTTAGGGGGACTTCTTAATGAGCAGTTCTTC.

V and J are TRBV5-5 and TRBJ2-5; 12 bases agree with TRBD2. J gave up 4 bases and V 1 base, and 2 bases lay outside the gene matches. CDR1 is SGHKS, CDR2 YYEKEE, per germline (reference sequence). The CDR3 is 15 residues long. CDR3 sequence: CASSLLAGGPETQYF. In DNA, the CDR3 is TGTGCCAGCAGCTTGCTAGCGGGAGGGCCAGAGACCCAGTACTTC.

J is TRBJ1-3 and V is TRBV7-8; D is unresolved. The CDR3 runs 15 residues. The ends were cut back, 7 bases at V and 0 bases at J, with 13 bases in the middle. CDR1 and CDR2 from the germline V gene are SGHVS and FQNEAQ. The CDR3 here is CASTLFSGSGNTIYF. DNA for the CDR3: TGTGCCAGCACCCTTTTCAGTGGCTCTGGAAACACCATATATTTT.

The chain carries TRBV7-9 and TRBJ1-1; 7 nucleotides match TRBD1. V shed 3 bases, J shed 5 bases, and the junction held 6 bases outside the gene matches. The CDR3 contains 14 residues. The V gene's germline CDR1 is SEHNR and CDR2 FQNEAQ (reference sequence). CDR3 coding DNA: TGTGCCAGCAGCTTCGACAGGGTGGTGACTGAAGCTTTCTTT. The encoded protein is CASSFDRVVTEAFF.

The chain carries TRBV6-1 and TRBJ1-3, with 8 bases identical to TRBD1. This CDR3 contains 14 residues. Per germline, CDR1 MNHNS and CDR2 SASEGT. J was trimmed by 2 bases and V by 5 bases; bases with no gene match: 2. CDR3 in amino acids: CASSSGGTGNTIYF. The CDR3 nucleotides read TGTGCCAGCAGTTCAGGGGGCACTGGAAACACCATATATTTT.